This TCR beta chain was captured by sequencing in a study of T cells after yellow fever vaccination. Across the whole study: When fractions had low cell numbers, they were prepared with SMART-Seq v4 Ultra Low Input.

A process of 5'RACE template switching, which added a universal primer site and UMIs, was used to make TCR cDNA. Each CDR3 protein is one row after TCRdb ran MiXCR on the 5' RACE reads. The data hold 300,000 to 350,000 distinct CDR3 sequences, with 3.5% to 4.5% observed a single time. Remarks on this clonotype: Its antigen is not known.

The study's findings and limits: The study re-detected most primary-vaccination clones after the booster (96% CD4, around 89% CD8). From the bulk population, abundant clonotypes could contaminate and appear within FACS-sorted repertoires.

This sample comprised PBMCs, obtained 15 days after the yellow fever booster vaccination. This TCR was recovered from a man younger than 35 who received the YFV17D yellow fever vaccine.

CDR3 residues: CASSWHGKETQYF. CDR3 sequence (DNA): TGTGCCAGCAGCTGGCACGGTAAAGAGACCCAGTACTTC. The chain recombines TRBV7-2 with TRBJ2-5; D call uncertain. With 4 bases removed from V and 3 bases from J, the gap between germline ends came to 9 bases. The germline V gene encodes CDR1 SGHTA and CDR2 FQGNSA. CDR3 length equals 13 residues.